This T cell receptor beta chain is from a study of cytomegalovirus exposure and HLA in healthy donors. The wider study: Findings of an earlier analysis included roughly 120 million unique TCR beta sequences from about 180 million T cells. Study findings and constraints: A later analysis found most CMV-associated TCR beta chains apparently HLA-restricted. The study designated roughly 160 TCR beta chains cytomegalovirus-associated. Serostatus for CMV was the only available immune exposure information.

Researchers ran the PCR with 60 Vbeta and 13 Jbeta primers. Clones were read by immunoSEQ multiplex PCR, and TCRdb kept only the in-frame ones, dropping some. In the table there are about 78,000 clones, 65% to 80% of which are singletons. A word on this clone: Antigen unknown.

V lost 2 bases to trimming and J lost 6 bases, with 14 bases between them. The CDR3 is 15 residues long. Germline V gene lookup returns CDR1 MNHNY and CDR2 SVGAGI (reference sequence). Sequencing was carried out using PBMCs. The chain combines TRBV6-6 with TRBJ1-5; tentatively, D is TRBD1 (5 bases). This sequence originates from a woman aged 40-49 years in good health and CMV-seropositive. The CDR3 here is CASSYGSGYSQPQHF. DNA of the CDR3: TGTGCCAGCAGTTACGGATCAGGGTATTCTCAGCCCCAGCATTTT.